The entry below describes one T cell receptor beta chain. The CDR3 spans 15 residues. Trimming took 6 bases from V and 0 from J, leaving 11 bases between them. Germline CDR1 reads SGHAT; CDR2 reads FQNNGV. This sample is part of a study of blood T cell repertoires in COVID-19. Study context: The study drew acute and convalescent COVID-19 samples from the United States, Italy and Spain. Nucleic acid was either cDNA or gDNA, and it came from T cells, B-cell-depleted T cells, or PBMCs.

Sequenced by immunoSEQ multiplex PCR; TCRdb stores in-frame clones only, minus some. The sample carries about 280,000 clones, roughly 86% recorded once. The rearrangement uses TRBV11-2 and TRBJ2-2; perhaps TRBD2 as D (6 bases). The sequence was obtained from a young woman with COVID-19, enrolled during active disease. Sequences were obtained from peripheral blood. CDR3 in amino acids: CASRTRETNTGELFF. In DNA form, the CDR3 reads TGTGCCAGCAGGACCCGGGAGACGAACACCGGGGAGCTGTTTTTT.